One TCR beta chain is described in this entry. Its target is unknown. This sequence may be a read error, since a much larger clone differs from it by one base. The time point was: newly diagnosed GD, antithyroid drugs for less than 3 months. The TCR library was prepared using RNA isolated from PBMCs. Graves' disease diagnosis followed American Thyroid Association guidelines. Both iRepertoire HTBI primers and Arm-PCR of CDR3 regions were used to build the TCR beta libraries. Original processing notes: Among the samples, 62 TRBV and 14 TRBJ segments were identified. TCRdb re-derived calls from the multiplex PCR reads in MiXCR, one entry per CDR3 protein. Here the V and J calls rest on TCRdb's processing, not on the authors' analysis. The sample carries 200,000 to 250,000 distinct CDR3 sequences, about 19% recorded once. This record belongs to a study of regulatory T cells in long-lasting Graves disease. Turning to the study itself: Antithyroid drugs had been given to newly diagnosed Graves' patients for under 3 months. Notes on the study in general: Patients with persistent Graves' had lower TCR diversity than newly diagnosed patients.

Germline V gives CDR1 SGHVS, CDR2 FNYEAQ. This CDR3 spans 12 amino acids. The TCR comes from a female donor with Graves disease. The chain uses TRBV7-6 and TRBJ2-5, with D tentatively TRBD2 (6 bases). The starting material was peripheral blood mononuclear cells (PBMCs), obtained at new diagnosis, from a patient treated with antithyroid drugs. CDR3 DNA sequence: TGTGTCAGCAGCCGACTAGAGGAGACCCAGTACTTC. Protein product: CVSSRLEETQYF.